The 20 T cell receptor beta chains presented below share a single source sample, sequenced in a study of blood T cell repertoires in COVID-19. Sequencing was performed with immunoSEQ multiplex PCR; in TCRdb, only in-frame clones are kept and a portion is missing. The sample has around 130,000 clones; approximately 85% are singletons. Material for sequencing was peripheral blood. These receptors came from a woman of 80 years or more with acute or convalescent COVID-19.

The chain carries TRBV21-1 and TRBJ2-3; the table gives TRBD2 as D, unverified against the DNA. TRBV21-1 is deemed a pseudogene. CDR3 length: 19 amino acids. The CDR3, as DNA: TGTGCCAGCAGCATCCTCCTAGCGGGGGGGACGTCATTCACAGATACGCAGTATTTT. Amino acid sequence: CASSILLAGGTSFTDTQYF.

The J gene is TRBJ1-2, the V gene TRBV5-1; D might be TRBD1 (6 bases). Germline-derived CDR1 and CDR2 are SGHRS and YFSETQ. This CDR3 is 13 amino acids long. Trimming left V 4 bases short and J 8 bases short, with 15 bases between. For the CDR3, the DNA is TGCGCCAGCAGCGTCCGAGGGGGTGAAGGCTACACCTTC. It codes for CASSVRGGEGYTF. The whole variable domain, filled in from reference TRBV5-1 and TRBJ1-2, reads KAGVTQTPRYLIKTRGQQVTLSCSPISGHRSVSWYQQTPGQGLQFLFEYFSETQRNKGNFPGRFSGRQFSNSRSEMNVSTLELGDSALYLCASSVRGGEGYTFGSGTRLTVV.

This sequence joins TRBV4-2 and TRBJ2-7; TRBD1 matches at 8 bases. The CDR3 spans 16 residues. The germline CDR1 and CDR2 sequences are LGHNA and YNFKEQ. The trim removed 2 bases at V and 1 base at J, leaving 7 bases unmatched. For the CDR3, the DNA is TGTGCCAGCAGCCAAACCCCCGGACAGGGATCCTACGAGCAGTACTTC. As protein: CASSQTPGQGSYEQYF.

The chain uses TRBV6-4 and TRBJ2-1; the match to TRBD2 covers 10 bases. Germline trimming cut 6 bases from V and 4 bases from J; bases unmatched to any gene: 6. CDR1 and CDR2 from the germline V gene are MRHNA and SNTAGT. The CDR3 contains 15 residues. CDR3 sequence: CASRRTSGAYNEQFF. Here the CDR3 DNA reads TGTGCCAGCAGACGGACTAGCGGAGCTTACAATGAGCAGTTCTTC.

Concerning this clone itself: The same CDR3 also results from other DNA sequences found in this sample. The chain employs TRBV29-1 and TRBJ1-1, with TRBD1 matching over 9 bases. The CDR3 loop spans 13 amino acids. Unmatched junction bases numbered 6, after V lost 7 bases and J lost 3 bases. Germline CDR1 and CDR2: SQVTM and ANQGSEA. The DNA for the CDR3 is TGCAGCGCCCGAACAGGGGGCGACACTGAAGCTTTCTTT. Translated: CSARTGGDTEAFF.

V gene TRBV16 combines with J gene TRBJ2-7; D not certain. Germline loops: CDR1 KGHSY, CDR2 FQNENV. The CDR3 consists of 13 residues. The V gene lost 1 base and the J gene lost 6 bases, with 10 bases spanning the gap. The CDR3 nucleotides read TGTGCCAGCAGCCAATGGGCAACACGCGAGCAGTACTTC. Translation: CASSQWATREQYF. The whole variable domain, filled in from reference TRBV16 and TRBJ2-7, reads GEEVAQTPKHLVRGEGQKAKLYCAPIKGHSYVFWYQQVLKNEFKFLISFQNENVFDETGMPKERFSAKCLPNSPCSLEIQATKLEDSAVYFCASSQWATREQYFGPGTRLTVT.

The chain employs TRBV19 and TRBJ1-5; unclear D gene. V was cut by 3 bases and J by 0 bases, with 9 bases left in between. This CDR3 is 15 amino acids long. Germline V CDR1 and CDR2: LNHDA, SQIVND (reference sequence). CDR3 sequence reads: CASSMLQLSNQPQHF. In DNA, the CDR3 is TGTGCCAGTAGTATGTTACAGCTTAGCAATCAGCCCCAGCATTTT.

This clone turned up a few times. CDR3 protein: CSARVGPTQYF. The CDR3 region has the DNA TGCAGTGCCAGGGTCGGGCCTACGCAGTATTTT. The chain combines TRBV20-1 with TRBJ2-3; D may be TRBD1 (5 bases). This CDR3 spans 11 amino acids. Trimming stripped 6 bases from V and 8 bases from J, with 12 bases between. Per germline, CDR1 DFQATT and CDR2 SNEGSKA (reference sequence).

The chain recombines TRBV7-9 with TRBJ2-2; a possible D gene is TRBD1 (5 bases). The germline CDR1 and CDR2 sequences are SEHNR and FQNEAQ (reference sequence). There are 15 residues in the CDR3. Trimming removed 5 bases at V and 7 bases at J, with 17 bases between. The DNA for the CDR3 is TGTGCCAGCAGCCCCCAGGTTAATAGGGGCGGGGAGCTGTTTTTT. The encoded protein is CASSPQVNRGGELFF.

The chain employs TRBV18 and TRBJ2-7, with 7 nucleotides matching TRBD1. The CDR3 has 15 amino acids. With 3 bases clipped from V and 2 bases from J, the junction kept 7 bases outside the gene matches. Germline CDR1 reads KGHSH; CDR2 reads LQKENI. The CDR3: CASSPLQGTAYEQYF. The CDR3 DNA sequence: TGTGCCAGCTCACCGTTACAGGGGACAGCCTACGAGCAGTACTTC.

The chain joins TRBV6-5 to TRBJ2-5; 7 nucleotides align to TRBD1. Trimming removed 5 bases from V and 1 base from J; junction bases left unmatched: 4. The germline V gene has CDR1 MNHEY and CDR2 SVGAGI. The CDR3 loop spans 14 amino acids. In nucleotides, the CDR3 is TGTGCCAGCAGTCGGGACAGATCCCAAGAGACCCAGTACTTC. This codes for CASSRDRSQETQYF.

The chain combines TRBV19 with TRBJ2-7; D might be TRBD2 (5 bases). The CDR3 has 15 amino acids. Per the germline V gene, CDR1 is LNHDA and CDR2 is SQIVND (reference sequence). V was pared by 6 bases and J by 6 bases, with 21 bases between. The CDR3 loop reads CASRDVVPAGSEQYF. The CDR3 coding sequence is TGTGCCAGTAGGGATGTGGTCCCTGCGGGCTCCGAGCAGTACTTC.

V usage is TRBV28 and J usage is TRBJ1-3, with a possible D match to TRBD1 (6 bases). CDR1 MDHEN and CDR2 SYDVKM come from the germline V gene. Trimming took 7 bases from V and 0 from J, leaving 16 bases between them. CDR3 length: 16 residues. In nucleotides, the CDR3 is TGTGCCAGCACTTGGGGGACAACGCGCTCTGGAAACACCATATATTTT. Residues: CASTWGTTRSGNTIYF.

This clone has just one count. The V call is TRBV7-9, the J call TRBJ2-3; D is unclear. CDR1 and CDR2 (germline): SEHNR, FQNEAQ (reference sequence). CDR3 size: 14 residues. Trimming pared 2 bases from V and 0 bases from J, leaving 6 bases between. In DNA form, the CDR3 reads TGTGCCAGCAGCTTATCGACTAGCACAGATACGCAGTATTTT. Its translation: CASSLSTSTDTQYF.

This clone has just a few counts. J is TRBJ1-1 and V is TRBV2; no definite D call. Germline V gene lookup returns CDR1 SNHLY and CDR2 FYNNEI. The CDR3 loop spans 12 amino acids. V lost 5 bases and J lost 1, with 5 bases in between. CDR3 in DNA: TGTGCCAGCAGTCGACAGAACACTGAAGCTTTCTTT. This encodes CASSRQNTEAFF. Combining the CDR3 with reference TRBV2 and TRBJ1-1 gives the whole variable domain EPEVTQTPSHQVTQMGQEVILRCVPISNHLYFYWYRQILGQKVEFLVSFYNNEISEKSEIFDDQFSVERPDGSNFTLKIRSTKLEDSAMYFCASSRQNTEAFFGQGTRLTVV.

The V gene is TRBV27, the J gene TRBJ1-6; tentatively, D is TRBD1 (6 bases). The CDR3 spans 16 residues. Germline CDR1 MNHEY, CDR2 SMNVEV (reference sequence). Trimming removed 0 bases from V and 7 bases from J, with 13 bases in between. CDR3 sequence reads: CASSLSVSGDNSPLHF. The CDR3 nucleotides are TGTGCCAGCAGTTTATCAGTTTCAGGGGACAATTCACCCCTCCACTTT.

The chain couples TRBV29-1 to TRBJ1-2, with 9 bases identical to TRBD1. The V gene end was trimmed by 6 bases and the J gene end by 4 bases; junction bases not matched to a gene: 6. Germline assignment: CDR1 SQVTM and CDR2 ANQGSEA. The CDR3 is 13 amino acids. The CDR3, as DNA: TGCAGCGTAAAAACGACAGGGGGCTATGGCTACACCTTC. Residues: CSVKTTGGYGYTF.

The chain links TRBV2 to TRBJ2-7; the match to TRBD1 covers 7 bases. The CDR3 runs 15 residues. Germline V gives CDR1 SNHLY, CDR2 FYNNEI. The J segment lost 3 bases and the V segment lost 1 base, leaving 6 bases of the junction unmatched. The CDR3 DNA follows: TGTGCCAGCAGTGAAGGGATGGACAGGCTCTACGAGCAGTACTTC. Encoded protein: CASSEGMDRLYEQYF.

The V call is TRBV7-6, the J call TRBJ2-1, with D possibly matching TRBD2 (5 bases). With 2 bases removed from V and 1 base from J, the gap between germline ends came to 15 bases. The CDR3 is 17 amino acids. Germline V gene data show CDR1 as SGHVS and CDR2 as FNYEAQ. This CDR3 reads CASSLYGLARSYNEQFF. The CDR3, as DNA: TGTGCCAGCAGCTTATACGGGTTAGCGAGATCCTACAATGAGCAGTTCTTC.

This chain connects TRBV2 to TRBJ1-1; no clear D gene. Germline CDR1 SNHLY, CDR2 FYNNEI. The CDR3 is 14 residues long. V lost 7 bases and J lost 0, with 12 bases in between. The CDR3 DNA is TGTGCCAGCATCGTATTACAGTTGAACACTGAAGCTTTCTTT. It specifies CASIVLQLNTEAFF.